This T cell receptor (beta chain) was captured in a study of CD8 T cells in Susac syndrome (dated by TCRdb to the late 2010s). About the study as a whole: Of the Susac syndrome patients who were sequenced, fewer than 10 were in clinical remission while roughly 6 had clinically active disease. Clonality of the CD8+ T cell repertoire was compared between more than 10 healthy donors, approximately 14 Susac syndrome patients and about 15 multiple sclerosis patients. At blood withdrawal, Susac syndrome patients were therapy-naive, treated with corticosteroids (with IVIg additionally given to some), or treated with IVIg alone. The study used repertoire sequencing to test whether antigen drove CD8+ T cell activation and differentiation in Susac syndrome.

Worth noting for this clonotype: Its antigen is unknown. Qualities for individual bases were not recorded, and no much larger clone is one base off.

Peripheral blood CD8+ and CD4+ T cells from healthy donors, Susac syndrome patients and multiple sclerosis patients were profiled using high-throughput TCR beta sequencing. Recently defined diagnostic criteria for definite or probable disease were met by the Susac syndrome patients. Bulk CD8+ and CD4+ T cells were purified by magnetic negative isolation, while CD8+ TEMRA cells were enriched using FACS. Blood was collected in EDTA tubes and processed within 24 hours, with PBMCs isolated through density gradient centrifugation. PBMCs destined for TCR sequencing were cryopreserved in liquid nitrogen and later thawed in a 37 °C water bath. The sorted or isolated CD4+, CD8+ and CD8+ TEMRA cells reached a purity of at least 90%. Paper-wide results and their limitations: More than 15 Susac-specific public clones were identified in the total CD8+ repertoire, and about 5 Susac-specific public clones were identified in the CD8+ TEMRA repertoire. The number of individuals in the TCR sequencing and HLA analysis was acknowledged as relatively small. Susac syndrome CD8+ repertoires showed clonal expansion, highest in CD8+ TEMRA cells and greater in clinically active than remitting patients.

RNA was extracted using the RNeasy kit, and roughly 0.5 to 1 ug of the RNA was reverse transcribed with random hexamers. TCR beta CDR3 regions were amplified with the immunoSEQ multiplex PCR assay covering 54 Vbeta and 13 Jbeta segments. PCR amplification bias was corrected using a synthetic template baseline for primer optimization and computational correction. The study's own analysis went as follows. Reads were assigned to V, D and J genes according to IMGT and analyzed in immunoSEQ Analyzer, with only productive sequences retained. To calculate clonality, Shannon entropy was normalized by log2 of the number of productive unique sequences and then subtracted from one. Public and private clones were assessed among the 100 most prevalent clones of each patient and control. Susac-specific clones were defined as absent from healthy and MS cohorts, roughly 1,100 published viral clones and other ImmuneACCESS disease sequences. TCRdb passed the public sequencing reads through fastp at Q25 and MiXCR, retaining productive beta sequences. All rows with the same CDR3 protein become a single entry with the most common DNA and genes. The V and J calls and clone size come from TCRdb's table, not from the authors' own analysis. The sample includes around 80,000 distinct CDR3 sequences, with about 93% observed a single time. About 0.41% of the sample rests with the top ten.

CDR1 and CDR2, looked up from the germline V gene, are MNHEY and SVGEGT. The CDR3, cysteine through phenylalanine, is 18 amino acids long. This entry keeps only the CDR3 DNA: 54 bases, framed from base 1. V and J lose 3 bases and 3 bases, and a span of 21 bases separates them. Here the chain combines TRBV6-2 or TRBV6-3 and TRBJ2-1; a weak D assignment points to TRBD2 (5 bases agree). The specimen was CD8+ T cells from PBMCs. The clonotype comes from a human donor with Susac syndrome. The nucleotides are TGTGCCAGCAGTTATTCCCACCCAACTAGTGGTATCTACAATGAGCAGTTCTTC. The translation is CASSYSHPTSGIYNEQFF.